Here is one T cell receptor (beta chain) with its context. Antigen specificity is unknown. Treatment in this sample: roughly 11-day PBMC culture with coronavirus spike peptide pools or control peptides (ViraFEST assay). Oncomine TCR Beta short-read sequencing was applied to DNA from cultured CD4+ T cells. TCRdb analysed the PCR reads with MiXCR anew, one entry per CDR3 protein. The table shows about 14,000 distinct CDR3 sequences, with about 46% occurring only once. The sample belongs to a study of vaccination and CD4 T cells after COVID-19. Germline V CDR1 and CDR2: MDHEN, SYDVKM. J gave up 10 bases and V 6 bases, and 1 base lay outside the gene matches. The CDR3 runs 12 residues.

The chain uses TRBV28 and TRBJ1-6, with 9 bases identical to TRBD1. The sample comprised cultured CD4+ T cells from blood. The TCR originated in a human donor with COVID-19. In nucleotides, the CDR3 is TGTGCCAGCAGGACAGGGGGATCACCCCTCCACTTT. Translated, it gives CASRTGGSPLHF.